These 26 T cell receptor beta chains originate from one sample sequenced in a study of blood T cell repertoires in COVID-19. The method was immunoSEQ multiplex PCR; TCRdb's version includes in-frame clones alone and lacks a portion of them. The profile shows roughly 38,000 clones, about 86% of them singletons. Sequenced: peripheral blood. The receptor set was obtained from a man aged 45-65 years in a cohort sampled during active COVID-19.

The chain employs TRBV6-5 and TRBJ1-5, with D uncertain. Germline V gene sequence: CDR1 MNHEY, CDR2 SVGAGI. This CDR3 is built from 10 residues. The V end was cut by 7 bases, the J end by 9 bases, with 7 bases between. The CDR3 region is CASTQRPQHF. CDR3 nucleotide sequence: TGTGCCAGCACCCAGCGGCCCCAGCATTTT.

V and J are TRBV5-5 and TRBJ2-1; no definite D call. The germline CDR1 and CDR2 sequences are SGHKS and YYEKEE (reference sequence). The CDR3 consists of 15 residues. Trimming took off 4 bases at V and 0 bases at J, with 11 bases between the two ends. The CDR3 DNA reads as TGTGCCAGCAGCCCAAGCGCAAGCTCCTACAATGAGCAGTTCTTC. It yields the protein CASSPSASSYNEQFF. The full variable domain, in which reference TRBV5-5 and TRBJ2-1 provide the parts outside the CDR3, is DAGVTQSPTHLIKTRGQQVTLRCSPISGHKSVSWYQQVLGQGPQFIFQYYEKEERGRGNFPDRFSARQFPNYSSELNVNALLLGDSALYLCASSPSASSYNEQFFGPGTRLTVL.

This chain links TRBV25-1 with TRBJ1-2, with TRBD1 as a possible D gene (5 bases). V was clipped by 1 base and J by 4 bases, with 19 bases between them. The CDR3 totals 17 residues. Germline V gene sequence: CDR1 MGHDK, CDR2 SYGVNS. CDR3 in DNA: TGTGCCAGCAGTGAATTAGGGTCAGGAGGGGATATCTATGGCTACACCTTC. Translating it yields CASSELGSGGDIYGYTF.

CDR3 region: CASSLVPGEAGANVLTF. As DNA, the CDR3 is TGTGCCAGCAGCTTAGTGCCCGGTGAAGCTGGGGCCAACGTCCTGACTTTC. This sequence joins TRBV11-2 and TRBJ2-6; no clear D. V was pared by 1 base and J by 2 bases, with 12 bases between. This CDR3 contains 17 residues. Germline lookup yields CDR1 SGHAT and CDR2 FQNNGV.

The chain recombines TRBV12-3 or TRBV12-4 with TRBJ2-3, with D hard to call. The CDR3 extends over 11 amino acids. The germline V and J ends were trimmed by 10 bases and 2 bases, with 7 bases remaining between them. The CDR3 reads CATRYTDTQYF. As DNA, the CDR3 is TGTGCCACCCGCTACACAGATACGCAGTATTTT.

V gene TRBV7-2 combines with J gene TRBJ2-5; 9 nucleotides line up with TRBD2. Germline-derived CDR1 and CDR2 are SGHTA and FQGNSA. The CDR3 extends over 15 amino acids. Trimming took 5 bases from V and 5 from J; bases not matched to a gene: 9. CDR3 sequence reads: CASSPSGGRGETQYF. The CDR3 region has the DNA TGTGCCAGCAGCCCGAGCGGGGGGAGAGGGGAGACCCAGTACTTC.

V and J are TRBV19 and TRBJ1-5; 8 bases line up with TRBD1. V shed 0 bases, J shed 2 bases, and the junction held 12 bases outside the gene matches. CDR3 size: 19 residues. CDR1 is LNHDA, CDR2 SQIVND, per germline (reference sequence). CDR3 residues: CASSIDPLRQGRRNQPQHF. In nucleotides, the CDR3 is TGTGCCAGTAGTATAGATCCCCTACGACAGGGGAGGCGCAATCAGCCCCAGCATTTT.

V and J are TRBV7-9 and TRBJ1-4, with D possibly TRBD1 on 5 matching bases. The ends were cut back, 8 bases at V and 5 bases at J, with 15 bases in the middle. Germline CDR1 SEHNR, CDR2 FQNEAQ (reference sequence). The CDR3 length is 14 residues. The CDR3 is CASRHAGGNEKLFF. The CDR3 DNA is TGTGCCAGCCGCCATGCGGGGGGGAATGAAAAACTGTTTTTT.

The genes are TRBV29-1 and TRBJ2-7; 11 bases match TRBD1. V was pared by 7 bases and J by 5 bases, with 4 bases of the junction left unmatched. Germline V gives CDR1 SQVTM, CDR2 ANQGSEA. This CDR3 region has 12 residues. CDR3 in DNA: TGCAGCGCCGGACAGGGGGCCAACGAGCAGTACTTC. Protein sequence: CSAGQGANEQYF.

The chain links TRBV3-1 (or the pseudogene TRBV3-2) to TRBJ1-2; 8 positions agree with TRBD1. The trim removed 6 bases at V and 7 bases at J, leaving 10 bases unmatched. Germline V CDR1 and CDR2: LGHDT, YNNKEL (reference sequence). The CDR3 has 14 residues. The chain's CDR3 is CASSHQDRVSGYTF. DNA of the CDR3: TGTGCCAGCAGTCACCAGGACAGGGTGAGTGGCTACACCTTC.

The chain couples TRBV19 to TRBJ1-5; tentative D call: TRBD1 (5 bases). This CDR3 has 16 amino acids. Germline V CDR1 and CDR2: LNHDA, SQIVND (reference sequence). The ends were cut back, 3 bases at V and 0 bases at J, with 12 bases in the middle. The CDR3: CASSIEGVHSNQPQHF. CDR3 nucleotides: TGTGCCAGTAGTATTGAAGGGGTTCATAGCAATCAGCCCCAGCATTTT.

V usage is TRBV5-6 and J usage is TRBJ2-7; perhaps TRBD1 as D (6 bases). CDR3 length: 16 residues. From germline, CDR1 is SGHDT and CDR2 YYEEEE. Trimming took 0 bases from V and 3 from J, leaving 16 bases between them. CDR3 nucleotides: TGTGCCAGCAGCTTGGGACGTGACAGGTACAGCTACGAGCAGTACGTC. Translated: CASSLGRDRYSYEQYV.

The rearrangement links TRBV6-2 or TRBV6-3 to TRBJ2-1; unclear D gene. The V end was cut by 0 bases, the J end by 10 bases, with 7 bases between. CDR1 and CDR2 (germline): MNHEY, SVGEGT. The CDR3 totals 12 residues. In DNA form, the CDR3 reads TGTGCCAGCAGTTACTCACCCCGGGAGCAGTTCTTC. This translates into CASSYSPREQFF.

V and J are TRBV19 and TRBJ1-1, with TRBD1 as a possible D gene (6 bases). Germline V gene lookup returns CDR1 LNHDA and CDR2 SQIVND (reference sequence). CDR3 length: 15 amino acids. Trimming pared 0 bases from V and 4 bases from J, leaving 12 bases between. In nucleotides, the CDR3 is TGTGCCAGTAGTATAGAGCGGGGGGCGCTCACTGAAGCTTTCTTT. Translated: CASSIERGALTEAFF.

CDR3 sequence: CAISWMAGTSGGYNEQFF. In DNA form, the CDR3 reads TGTGCCATCAGTTGGATGGCCGGGACTAGCGGGGGGTACAATGAGCAGTTCTTC. The V and J genes are TRBV10-3 and TRBJ2-1; TRBD2 matches 15 bases. This CDR3 spans 18 amino acids. V gave up 5 bases and J gave up 4 bases; unmatched junction bases: 9. Germline values: CDR1 ENHRY, CDR2 SYGVKD.

The chain joins TRBV18 to TRBJ1-3; D is perhaps TRBD1 (6 bases). This CDR3 region has 16 residues. V lost 6 bases, J lost 2 bases, and 17 bases lay in between. The V gene's germline CDR1 is KGHSH and CDR2 LQKENI. The CDR3 region is CASSTRGAGAGNTIYF. CDR3 DNA: TGTGCCAGCTCCACCCGAGGGGCAGGGGCTGGAAACACCATATATTTT.

This clone was counted only a few times. V usage is TRBV29-1 and J usage is TRBJ2-2; 7 bases line up with TRBD2. V lost 5 bases and J lost 1; bases outside the gene matches: 4. The CDR3 totals 14 residues. CDR1 and CDR2 from the germline V gene are SQVTM and ANQGSEA. CDR3 loop: CSVQGRGNTGELFF. DNA of the CDR3: TGCAGCGTTCAAGGGAGGGGGAACACCGGGGAGCTGTTTTTT.

This chain uses TRBV5-1 with TRBJ1-1; 8 bases fit TRBD1. V dropped 2 bases and J dropped 0; count of bases not matched to a gene: 12. The CDR3 contains 18 residues. Germline V gene sequence: CDR1 SGHRS, CDR2 YFSETQ. CDR3 in DNA: TGCGCCAGCAGCTTCCCCGGGGGACAGGCCCTCTTGAACACTGAAGCTTTCTTT. It specifies CASSFPGGQALLNTEAFF.

The chain employs TRBV9 and TRBJ1-1, with 7 positions matching TRBD1. The CDR3 has 15 residues. Germline V gene sequence: CDR1 SGDLS, CDR2 YYNGEE. The J segment lost 1 base and the V segment lost 4 bases, leaving 7 bases of the junction unmatched. The chain's CDR3 is CASSPPDRPNTEAFF. CDR3 coding DNA: TGTGCCAGCAGCCCGCCGGACAGGCCGAACACTGAAGCTTTCTTT.

V usage is TRBV6-5 and J usage is TRBJ1-1; 9 nucleotides agree with TRBD1. The CDR3 covers 15 residues. V lost 5 bases and J lost 2; bases outside the gene matches: 6. Germline values: CDR1 MNHEY, CDR2 SVGAGI. The CDR3: CASSIDRGGNTEAFF. CDR3 nucleotide sequence: TGTGCCAGCAGTATCGACAGGGGGGGCAACACTGAAGCTTTCTTT.

The chain has TRBV30 and TRBJ1-5; TRBD1 agrees at 9 bases. J was trimmed by 4 bases and V by 5 bases; bases with no gene match: 0. Germline CDR1 GTSNPN, CDR2 SVGIG (reference sequence). This CDR3 is 12 amino acids long. The CDR3 DNA is TGTGCCTGGGGGACAGGGAATCAGCCCCAGCATTTT. This encodes CAWGTGNQPQHF. The whole variable domain, remainder taken from reference TRBV30 and TRBJ1-5, is SQTIHQWPATLVQPVGSPLSLECTVEGTSNPNLYWYRQAAGRGLQLLFYSVGIGQISSEVPQNLSASRPQDRQFILSSKKLLLSDSGFYLCAWGTGNQPQHFGDGTRLSIL.

This chain uses TRBV7-9 with TRBJ1-3, with D perhaps TRBD1 (6 bases). V shed 5 bases and J shed 8 bases, with 16 bases lying between them. The CDR3 consists of 14 residues. Germline values: CDR1 SEHNR, CDR2 FQNEAQ (reference sequence). The DNA of the CDR3 is TGTGCCAGCAGCCCCCTGGGGGCTCTAGACACCATATATTTT. This codes for CASSPLGALDTIYF.

Only a few counts were recorded for this clone. Distinct nucleotide sequences in the sample also encode this CDR3. The V gene is TRBV6-1, the J gene TRBJ2-3; no clear D gene. The CDR3 totals 16 residues. Germline CDR1 reads MNHNS; CDR2 reads SASEGT. Trimming left V 1 base short and J 2 bases short, with 13 bases between. This CDR3 reads CASSEEVAVSTDTQYF. DNA for the CDR3: TGTGCCAGCAGTGAAGAAGTGGCCGTTTCCACAGATACGCAGTATTTT.

The chain is built from TRBV24-1 and TRBJ2-7; D gene ambiguous. Deletions cut 4 bases from V and 2 bases from J, with 17 bases between. There are 16 residues in the CDR3. Germline CDR1 and CDR2: KGHDR and SFDVKD. CDR3 nucleotide sequence: TGTGCCACCAGTGACCTTACAGTGTGGCTTACCTACGAGCAGTACGTC. Translated: CATSDLTVWLTYEQYV.

The rearrangement joins TRBV6-5 to TRBJ2-7, with D perhaps matching TRBD2 (6 bases). Germline-derived CDR1 and CDR2 are MNHEY and SVGAGI. The ends were cut back, 7 bases at V and 3 bases at J, with 19 bases in the middle. This CDR3 is built from 15 residues. The CDR3 nucleotides are TGTGCCAGCATCAATCGAGGGGAGGTAGGCTACGAGCAGTACGTC. It encodes CASINRGEVGYEQYV.

The chain recombines TRBV5-1 with TRBJ2-7, with 12 positions matching TRBD1. The CDR3 is 15 residues long. CDR1 SGHRS and CDR2 YFSETQ come from the germline V gene. V gave up 0 bases and J gave up 7 bases; unmatched junction bases: 5. The CDR3 region has the DNA TGCGCCAGCAGCTTGGCCGGGACAGGGGGCGGTGAGCAGTACTTC. It codes for CASSLAGTGGGEQYF.